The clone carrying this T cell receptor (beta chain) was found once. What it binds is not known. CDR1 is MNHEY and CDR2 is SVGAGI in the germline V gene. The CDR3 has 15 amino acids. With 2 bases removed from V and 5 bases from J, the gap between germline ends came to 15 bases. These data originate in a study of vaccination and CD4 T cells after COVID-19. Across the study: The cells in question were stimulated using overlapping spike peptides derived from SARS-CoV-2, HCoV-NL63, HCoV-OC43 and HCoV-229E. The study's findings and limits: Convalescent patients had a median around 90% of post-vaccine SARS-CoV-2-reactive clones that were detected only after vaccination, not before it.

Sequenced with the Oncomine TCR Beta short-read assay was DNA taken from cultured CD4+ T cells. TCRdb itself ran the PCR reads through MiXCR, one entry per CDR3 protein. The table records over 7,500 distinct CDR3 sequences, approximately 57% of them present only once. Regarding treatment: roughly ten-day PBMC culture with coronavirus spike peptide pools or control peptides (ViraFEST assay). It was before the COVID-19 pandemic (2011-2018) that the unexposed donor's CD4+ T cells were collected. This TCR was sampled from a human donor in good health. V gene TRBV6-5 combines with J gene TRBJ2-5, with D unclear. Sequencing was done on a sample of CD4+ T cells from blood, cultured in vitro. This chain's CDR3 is CASSYLPNPGETQYF. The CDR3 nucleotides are TGTGCCAGCAGTTACCTCCCCAATCCGGGCGAGACCCAGTACTTC.